The 21 T cell receptor beta chains below come from one sample, sequenced in a study of T cell responses to AZD1222 COVID-19 vaccine. Profiled with immunoSEQ multiplex PCR; TCRdb holds only in-frame clones, not every one. The sample records 120,000 or so clones, about 90% being singletons. Sequenced material: peripheral blood, taken on day 0 of AZD1222 vaccination. Every receptor here comes from an adult in good health.

The rearrangement joins TRBV6-5 to TRBJ2-1; D ambiguous. Per germline, CDR1 MNHEY and CDR2 SVGAGI. V lost 6 bases and J lost 0, with 6 bases in between. The CDR3 covers 13 residues. CDR3 sequence reads: CASSASSYNEQFF. The DNA for the CDR3 is TGTGCCAGCAGCGCTAGCTCCTACAATGAGCAGTTCTTC.

V is TRBV7-9 and J is TRBJ1-1; D is possibly TRBD1 (6 bases). Trimming took 5 bases from V and 14 from J, leaving 18 bases between them. The germline V gene has CDR1 SEHNR and CDR2 FQNEAQ (reference sequence). The CDR3 sequence is 12 residues long. CDR3 amino acids: CASSEHRVRFFF. In DNA, the CDR3 is TGTGCCAGCAGCGAACACAGGGTTAGATTCTTCTTT.

This rearrangement joins TRBV11-2 to TRBJ2-7; D may be TRBD1 or TRBD2 (6 bases each). The ends were cut back, 1 base at V and 0 bases at J, with 13 bases in the middle. This CDR3 region has 16 residues. The germline V gene has CDR1 SGHAT and CDR2 FQNNGV. Here the CDR3 reads CASSLGWRGFSYEQYF. DNA of the CDR3: TGTGCCAGCAGCTTAGGGTGGAGGGGGTTCTCCTACGAGCAGTACTTC.

The count of this clone is one. The gene calls are TRBV27 and TRBJ1-2; D is possibly TRBD1 (5 bases). Germline-derived CDR1 and CDR2 are MNHEY and SMNVEV (reference sequence). Deletions cut 5 bases from V and 3 bases from J, with 10 bases between. The CDR3 sequence is 13 residues long. The CDR3 DNA reads as TGTGCCAGCAGTCTGCAGGGTCACTATGGCTACACCTTC. This encodes CASSLQGHYGYTF.

The chain is built from TRBV2 and TRBJ1-3, with D perhaps TRBD1 (6 bases). CDR3 length equals 14 residues. The V gene lost 5 bases and the J gene lost 4 bases, with 12 bases spanning the gap. Germline CDR1 is SNHLY and CDR2 is FYNNEI. The CDR3 sequence: CASSPWGHGNTIYF. The CDR3 DNA reads TGTGCCAGCAGTCCCTGGGGACACGGAAACACCATATATTTT.

The chain combines TRBV28 with TRBJ1-2; tentatively, D is TRBD1 (5 bases). The germline CDR1 and CDR2 sequences are MDHEN and SYDVKM. V gave up 3 bases and J gave up 2 bases, with 22 bases separating them. This CDR3 region has 18 residues. The CDR3 spells CASSFLLGRAGTNYGYTF. CDR3 in DNA: TGTGCCAGCAGTTTTCTCTTGGGCAGGGCAGGTACAAACTATGGCTACACCTTC.

This chain joins TRBV2 and TRBJ2-1; tentatively, D is TRBD1 or TRBD2 (5 bases each). The CDR3 consists of 14 residues. V was clipped by 5 bases and J by 3 bases, with 11 bases between them. Germline CDR1 SNHLY, CDR2 FYNNEI. The CDR3 nucleotides are TGTGCCAGCAGTATGGGGACGAACTACAATGAGCAGTTCTTC. Its protein is CASSMGTNYNEQFF.

The genes are TRBV5-4 and TRBJ1-2; maybe TRBD1 (5 bases). The CDR3 runs 13 residues. Germline CDR1 SGHNT, CDR2 YYREEE (reference sequence). V was pared by 0 bases and J by 8 bases, with 11 bases between. CDR3 amino acids: CASSLARTKGYTF. CDR3 coding DNA: TGTGCCAGCAGCTTGGCTAGGACAAAAGGCTACACCTTC.

A note on this clone: At one of its ends the junction is not consistent with the germline gene, which may arise from a read error. The rearrangement links TRBV6-5 to TRBJ1-2; 8 bases are a match to TRBD1. The CDR3 runs 15 residues. Germline CDR1 reads MNHEY; CDR2 reads SVGAGI. The CDR3 coding sequence is TGTGCCAGCAGTGACTCCGGACAGGGCTACTATGGCTACACCTTC. Protein sequence: CASSDSGQGYYGYTF.

The chain joins TRBV29-1 to TRBJ2-7; perhaps TRBD1 as D (5 bases). V was trimmed by 4 bases and J by 5 bases, leaving 15 bases between them. The CDR3 loop spans 13 amino acids. Germline V CDR1 and CDR2: SQVTM, ANQGSEA. CDR3 in amino acids: CSVVGLGINEQYF. CDR3 coding DNA: TGCAGCGTTGTGGGGCTTGGGATCAACGAGCAGTACTTC.

The V gene is TRBV5-1, the J gene TRBJ2-2; TRBD1 matches 7 bases. V was clipped by 2 bases and J by 5 bases; unmatched bases: 6. Germline assignment: CDR1 SGHRS and CDR2 YFSETQ. This CDR3 spans 15 amino acids. CDR3 region: CASSFDRGQTGELFF. The CDR3 nucleotides are TGCGCCAGCAGCTTTGATAGGGGGCAGACCGGGGAGCTGTTTTTT.

J is TRBJ1-1 and V is TRBV27; D is unclear. CDR1 is MNHEY, CDR2 SMNVEV, per germline (reference sequence). The CDR3 consists of 14 residues. Between the trimmed V and J ends, which lost 3 bases and 0 bases, there was a span of 8 bases. In nucleotides, the CDR3 is TGTGCCAGCAGTTTTGACCGATTGAACACTGAAGCTTTCTTT. Amino acid sequence: CASSFDRLNTEAFF.

The chain carries TRBV7-6 and TRBJ2-1; TRBD2 agrees at 14 bases. CDR3 size: 15 residues. From germline, CDR1 is SGHVS and CDR2 FNYEAQ. V shed 5 bases, J shed 7 bases, and the junction held 4 bases outside the gene matches. The CDR3 DNA reads TGTGCCAGCAGCCCCGGGACTAGCGGGAGTAATGAGCAGTTCTTC. Protein: CASSPGTSGSNEQFF.

The chain employs TRBV10-3 and TRBJ2-3; D unresolved. The V gene's germline CDR1 is ENHRY and CDR2 SYGVKD. CDR3 size: 13 residues. V dropped 8 bases and J dropped 4 bases, with 13 bases sitting between them. The CDR3 region is CAIGDRGPDTQYF. In DNA form, the CDR3 reads TGTGCCATCGGAGACCGAGGACCAGATACGCAGTATTTT.

V and J are TRBV2 and TRBJ2-7; D is possibly TRBD2 (5 bases). Germline CDR1 and CDR2: SNHLY and FYNNEI. This CDR3 spans 11 amino acids. The V end was cut by 5 bases, the J end by 6 bases, with 8 bases between. CDR3 protein: CASSLAREQYF. CDR3 coding DNA: TGTGCCAGCAGTCTAGCTCGCGAGCAGTACTTC.

The rearrangement links TRBV5-8 to TRBJ1-1; the D gene is possibly TRBD1 (6 bases). Germline-derived CDR1 and CDR2 are SGHTS and YDEGEE. The length of the CDR3 is 13 residues. V gave up 6 bases and J gave up 10 bases, with 19 bases separating them. The CDR3 sequence is CASIRNVQGRAFF. As DNA, the CDR3 is TGTGCCAGCATCAGAAACGTTCAGGGGAGAGCTTTCTTT.

This chain connects TRBV6-6 to TRBJ2-3, with D perhaps matching TRBD1 (6 bases). Germline V CDR1 and CDR2: MNHNY, SVGAGI (reference sequence). Trimming took off 6 bases at V and 2 bases at J, with 15 bases between the two ends. The CDR3 consists of 15 residues. CDR3 sequence (DNA): TGTGCCAGCAGGCGGGCCAGGACAGACACAGATACGCAGTATTTT. It encodes CASRRARTDTDTQYF.

In this sample, this clone turned up once. The gene calls are TRBV9 and TRBJ2-5; 9 bases align to TRBD2. The germline CDR1 and CDR2 sequences are SGDLS and YYNGEE. The length of the CDR3 is 14 residues. The V segment lost 5 bases and the J segment 3 bases; nucleotides outside the gene matches: 5. The CDR3 region is CASSSGLAKETQYF. The CDR3 DNA reads as TGTGCCAGCAGTTCGGGACTAGCCAAAGAGACCCAGTACTTC.

The genes are TRBV11-2 and TRBJ1-1; possible D gene TRBD1, 6 bases. Trimming stripped 4 bases from V and 5 bases from J, with 20 bases between. This CDR3 comprises 16 residues. Germline loops: CDR1 SGHAT, CDR2 FQNNGV. The CDR3 spells CASSSFSAGAGTEAFF. Here the CDR3 DNA reads TGTGCCAGCAGCTCCTTCAGCGCAGGGGCGGGAACTGAAGCTTTCTTT.

The chain couples TRBV5-1 to TRBJ2-1; weak D call: TRBD1 (6 bases). This CDR3 is 17 amino acids long. In germline, CDR1 is SGHRS, CDR2 YFSETQ. Trimming took 5 bases from V and 0 from J, leaving 18 bases between them. CDR3: CASRLVSDRPSYNEQFF. CDR3 bases: TGCGCCAGCAGGCTCGTTAGTGACAGGCCCTCCTACAATGAGCAGTTCTTC.

This chain uses TRBV18 with TRBJ2-2, with D possibly being TRBD1 (5 bases). The germline V gene has CDR1 KGHSH and CDR2 LQKENI. With 4 bases removed from V and 5 bases from J, the gap between germline ends came to 14 bases. This CDR3 has 15 residues. This CDR3 reads CASSRITQATGELFF. The DNA of the CDR3 is TGTGCCAGCTCACGAATAACACAGGCAACCGGGGAGCTGTTTTTT. Based on the CDR3 plus reference TRBV18 and TRBJ2-2, the full variable domain is NAGVMQNPRHLVRRRGQEARLRCSPMKGHSHVYWYRQLPEEGLKFMVYLQKENIIDESGMPKERFSAEFPKEGPSILRIQQVVRGDSAAYFCASSRITQATGELFFGEGSRLTVL.